These T cell receptor beta chains were read from a single sample in a study of cytomegalovirus exposure and HLA in healthy donors. Assay used: immunoSEQ multiplex PCR; TCRdb lists only in-frame clones, some missing. The sample carries about 100,000 clones, approximately 76% recorded once. Sequencing input: PBMCs. Receptors originate from a young woman in good health and CMV-seropositive. The CDR3 runs from the conserved cysteine through the conserved F or W. D genes are given only for firm matches. Only part of the rows carry a size: once, few, many, or a class if the clone is expanded.

v_gene	j_gene	abundance	d_gene	CDR3aa	CDR3nt
TRBV7-9	TRBJ2-7	NA	TRBD2	CASSQLASPYEQYF	TGTGCCAGCAGCCAACTAGCGTCCCCCTACGAGCAGTACTTC
TRBV5-4	TRBJ2-3	NA	NA	CASSTQGTDTQYF	TGTGCCAGCAGCACCCAGGGCACAGATACGCAGTATTTT
TRBV28	TRBJ1-3	NA	NA	CASRGYGNTIYF	TGTGCCAGCCGAGGGTATGGAAACACCATATATTTT
TRBV6-5	TRBJ2-2	NA	TRBD2	CASSRLAGGAGELFF	TGTGCCAGCAGCCGACTAGCGGGAGGGGCCGGGGAGCTGTTTTTT
TRBV30	TRBJ2-7	few	NA	CAGLEGNDYEQYF	TGTGCCGGATTGGAGGGGAACGACTACGAGCAGTACTTC
TRBV6-1	TRBJ2-5	few	TRBD1	CASSEAMGQAAETQYF	TGTGCCAGCAGTGAAGCGATGGGACAGGCGGCGGAGACCCAGTACTTC
TRBV11-2	TRBJ1-3	NA	NA	CASSLERVSGNTIYF	TGTGCCAGCAGCTTAGAGAGGGTGTCTGGAAACACCATATATTTT
TRBV2	TRBJ1-4	NA	NA	CASRPDTYEKLFF	TGTGCCAGCAGACCCGACACTTATGAAAAACTGTTTTTT
TRBV19	TRBJ2-7	NA	NA	CASSPGGSAGYEQYF	TGTGCCAGTAGTCCAGGAGGGAGTGCGGGCTACGAGCAGTACTTC
TRBV6-1	TRBJ2-3	once	TRBD2	CASSAGGGGSPTGDTQYF	TGTGCCAGCAGTGCTGGGGGAGGCGGGAGCCCGACCGGAGATACGCAGTATTTT